This is a list of T cell receptor beta chains from one sample in a study of OX40 agonist ivuxolimab in advanced cancers. Here immunoSEQ multiplex PCR was the method, and the copy in TCRdb shows in-frame clones only, minus some. The data show about 77,000 clones, just over 90% seen once. The starting material was CD4+ or CD8+ T cells sorted from blood, obtained in a trial of the OX40 agonist ivuxolimab. Receptors originate from an adult with an advanced solid tumor such as melanoma, head and neck, liver or kidney cancer. CDR3s include the opening cysteine and the closing phenylalanine or tryptophan. A D gene is named only where the DNA matches it firmly. Only some rows state a clone size, as once, few, many or a class for expanded clones.

CDR3aa | CDR3nt | j_gene | abundance | d_gene | v_gene
CASSDQGVKTEAFF | TGCGCCAGCAGTGATCAGGGGGTGAAGACTGAAGCTTTCTTT | TRBJ1-1 | NA | TRBD1 | TRBV10-2
CAWSPLTGSVSTDTQYF | TGTGCCTGGAGTCCACTCACCGGGAGTGTTAGCACAGATACGCAGTATTTT | TRBJ2-3 | NA | NA | TRBV30
CASSLEALIPGDEQFF | TGCGCCAGCAGCTTGGAGGCCCTAATCCCTGGGGATGAGCAGTTCTTC | TRBJ2-1 | NA | NA | TRBV5-1
CASSPFFAGVEKLFF | TGTGCCAGCTCACCCTTTTTTGCCGGAGTTGAAAAACTGTTTTTT | TRBJ1-4 | NA | NA | TRBV18
CASRTGGQDYGYTF | TGCGCCAGCAGAACAGGGGGTCAGGACTATGGCTACACCTTC | TRBJ1-2 | NA | TRBD1 | TRBV5-1
CASYMGAGGYYEQYF | TGTGCCAGCTACATGGGGGCAGGGGGATACTACGAGCAGTACTTC | TRBJ2-7 | NA | TRBD1 | TRBV13
CASSLFLSTGDWETQYF | TGTGCCAGCAGCTTGTTTCTCTCTACGGGAGATTGGGAGACCCAGTACTTC | TRBJ2-5 | few | NA | TRBV5-4
CASRVDRALDGYTF | TGTGCCAGCAGAGTTGACAGGGCCCTAGATGGCTACACCTTC | TRBJ1-2 | once | TRBD1 | TRBV6-6
CASSHGGGTSPQETQYF | TGCGCCAGCAGCCACGGGGGGGGGACTAGCCCGCAAGAGACCCAGTACTTC | TRBJ2-5 | NA | TRBD2 | TRBV4-1
CASSYSRAWGYTF | TGTGCCAGCAGTTACTCAAGGGCTTGGGGCTACACCTTC | TRBJ1-2 | NA | NA | TRBV6-5
CASSPRAGSGYTF | TGTGCCAGCAGCCCGAGGGCTGGGAGTGGCTACACCTTC | TRBJ1-2 | NA | NA | TRBV7-3
CSAGRQYEQYF | TGCAGTGCTGGCAGGCAGTACGAGCAGTACTTC | TRBJ2-7 | NA | NA | TRBV20-1
CAIREGQGRANEQFF | TGTGCCATCAGGGAGGGACAGGGCCGAGCGAATGAGCAGTTCTTC | TRBJ2-1 | few | TRBD1 | TRBV10-3
CASTPPLVRVYEQYF | TGTGCCAGCACCCCCCCCCTAGTTCGCGTCTACGAGCAGTACTTC | TRBJ2-7 | NA | NA | TRBV28
CASRPTSGKRSSYEQYF | TGTGCCAGCAGGCCCACTAGCGGGAAAAGGAGCTCCTACGAGCAGTACTTC | TRBJ2-7 | NA | TRBD2 | TRBV28
CASSLPGLTETQYF | TGCGCCAGCAGCTTGCCTGGGCTAACAGAGACCCAGTACTTC | TRBJ2-5 | NA | NA | TRBV5-1
CASSLAGLEQYF | TGTGCCAGCAGCTTAGCTGGTCTAGAGCAGTACTTC | TRBJ2-7 | NA | NA | TRBV7-2
CSVPGPPQFF | TGCAGCGTGCCGGGACCGCCCCAGTTCTTC | TRBJ2-1 | few | NA | TRBV29-1
CSGRDRGPQETQYF | TGCAGCGGGAGGGACAGGGGGCCCCAAGAGACCCAGTACTTC | TRBJ2-5 | NA | TRBD1 | TRBV29-1
CAWSLEHTDTQYF | TGTGCCTGGAGTTTGGAGCACACAGATACGCAGTATTTT | TRBJ2-3 | NA | NA | TRBV30
CASSRDRAEQYF | TGTGCCAGCAGCCGGGACAGGGCCGAGCAGTACTTC | TRBJ2-7 | few | TRBD1 | TRBV7-6
CASSQERGPTNEKLFF | TGCGCCAGCAGCCAAGAAAGAGGGCCAACTAATGAAAAACTGTTTTTT | TRBJ1-4 | NA | NA | TRBV4-1
CASSLGQRTYGYTF | TGTGCCAGCAGCTTGGGACAGAGAACCTATGGCTACACCTTC | TRBJ1-2 | NA | TRBD1 | TRBV7-2
CASSLELVGEQYF | TGTGCCAGCAGTTTAGAACTAGTCGGCGAGCAGTACTTC | TRBJ2-7 | NA | NA | TRBV28
CASRTGAPTEAFF | TGTGCCAGCAGGACAGGGGCGCCAACTGAAGCTTTCTTT | TRBJ1-1 | few | TRBD1 | TRBV28
CASSLYPEADTQYF | TGTGCCAGCAGCTTGTACCCAGAGGCAGATACGCAGTATTTT | TRBJ2-3 | NA | NA | TRBV5-6
CASSLTRTSTDTQYF | TGTGCCAGCAGCTTAACTCGGACTAGCACAGATACGCAGTATTTT | TRBJ2-3 | NA | NA | TRBV7-3
CASSLNDGPTYEQYF | TGTGCCAGCAGCTTAAACGACGGACCTACCTACGAGCAGTACTTC | TRBJ2-7 | once | NA | TRBV7-3
CASSLAGRGNTGELFF | TGCGCCAGCAGCTTGGCCGGCAGGGGGAACACCGGGGAGCTGTTTTTT | TRBJ2-2 | NA | NA | TRBV5-1
CASSLLPGQGRHETQYF | TGTGCCAGTAGTCTCCTACCGGGACAGGGGAGGCACGAGACCCAGTACTTC | TRBJ2-5 | once | TRBD1 | TRBV19
CSARDLGIQYF | TGCAGTGCTAGAGATTTGGGCATTCAGTACTTC | TRBJ2-4 | NA | NA | TRBV20-1
CASSPKPADNEQFF | TGCGCCAGCAGCCCCAAGCCGGCGGACAATGAGCAGTTCTTC | TRBJ2-1 | NA | NA | TRBV5-1
CASSLTGTSGRSQYF | TGCGCCAGCAGCTTAACCGGGACTAGCGGGAGATCGCAGTATTTT | TRBJ2-3 | NA | TRBD2 | TRBV10-2
CASTWDGISYEQYF | TGTGCCAGCACTTGGGACGGAATCTCCTACGAGCAGTACTTC | TRBJ2-7 | NA | NA | TRBV7-2
CASGEEDTQYF | TGTGCCTCGGGGGAGGAAGATACGCAGTATTTT | TRBJ2-3 | NA | NA | TRBV28
CASSFRRLQETQYF | TGTGCCAGCAGTTTCCGACGGCTCCAAGAGACCCAGTACTTC | TRBJ2-5 | NA | NA | TRBV28
CASSLDTTYNEQFF | TGTGCCAGCAGCTTAGACACAACATACAATGAGCAGTTCTTC | TRBJ2-1 | NA | NA | TRBV7-9
CASSYQAALTYEQYF | TGTGCCAGCAGCTATCAAGCGGCTCTCACCTACGAGCAGTACTTC | TRBJ2-7 | NA | NA | TRBV7-2
CASSVLGSGANVLTF | TGTGCCAGCAGCGTTCTTGGATCTGGGGCCAACGTCCTGACTTTC | TRBJ2-6 | NA | NA | TRBV7-3
CASSLLETQYF | TGTGCCAGCAGCTTGCTAGAGACCCAGTACTTC | TRBJ2-5 | NA | NA | TRBV5-7
CASGLDSLIQYF | TGTGCTAGTGGTTTGGACAGCCTAATTCAGTACTTC | TRBJ2-4 | NA | NA | TRBV12-5
CASVTGLAGVAGELFF | TGTGCCAGCGTCACGGGACTAGCGGGAGTAGCCGGGGAGCTGTTTTTT | TRBJ2-2 | NA | TRBD2 | TRBV28
CASSPGGSGNKETQYF | TGTGCCAGTAGCCCGGGGGGTAGCGGAAACAAAGAGACCCAGTACTTC | TRBJ2-5 | NA | TRBD2 | TRBV19
CASGEIRGGEQFF | TGTGCCAGTGGGGAGATCAGGGGTGGTGAGCAGTTCTTC | TRBJ2-1 | once | NA | TRBV2
CASSSVGGNYGYTF | TGTGCCAGCAGCTCTGTGGGGGGGAACTATGGCTACACCTTC | TRBJ1-2 | NA | NA | TRBV5-4
CASSEANPQRTQYF | TGTGCCAGCAGTGAAGCAAACCCCCAACGTACGCAGTATTTT | TRBJ2-3 | NA | NA | TRBV2
CASTQSGIRNEQFF | TGTGCCTCAACCCAAAGCGGGATTCGGAATGAGCAGTTCTTC | TRBJ2-1 | NA | TRBD2 | TRBV28
CASTTGQGNLQPQHF | TGTGCCAGCACTACGGGACAGGGAAACTTGCAGCCCCAGCATTTT | TRBJ1-5 | NA | TRBD1 | TRBV28
CASSLGEAASYEQYF | TGCGCCAGCAGCCTAGGGGAAGCTGCATCCTACGAGCAGTACTTC | TRBJ2-7 | NA | NA | TRBV5-1
CASSISGTGPNEQFF | TGTGCCAGTAGTATTTCCGGGACAGGGCCCAATGAGCAGTTCTTC | TRBJ2-1 | NA | TRBD1 | TRBV19
CASSRSGTGQSNTIYF | TGTGCCAGCAGCCGGTCCGGGACAGGTCAGAGTAACACCATATATTTT | TRBJ1-3 | NA | TRBD1 | TRBV7-8
CASSDMDRSGNTIYF | TGTGCCAGCAGTGACATGGACAGATCTGGAAACACCATATATTTT | TRBJ1-3 | NA | NA | TRBV6-1